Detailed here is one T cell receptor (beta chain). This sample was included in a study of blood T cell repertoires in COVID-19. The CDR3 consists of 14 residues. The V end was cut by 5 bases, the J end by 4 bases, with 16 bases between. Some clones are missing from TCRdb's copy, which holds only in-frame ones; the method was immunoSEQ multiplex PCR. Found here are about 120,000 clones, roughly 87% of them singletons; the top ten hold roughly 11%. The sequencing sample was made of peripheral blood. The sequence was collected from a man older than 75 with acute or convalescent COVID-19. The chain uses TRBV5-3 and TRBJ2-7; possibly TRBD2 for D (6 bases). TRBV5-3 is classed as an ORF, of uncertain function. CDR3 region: CARSRLVGEYEQYF. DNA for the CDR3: TGTGCCAGAAGTAGACTAGTAGGGGAATACGAGCAGTACTTC.